The 30 T cell receptor beta chains reported below all come from one sample, sequenced in a study of blood T cells in healthy people across ages. It was with a sample-barcoded 5' primer and a J-beta primer mix that a second PCR of roughly 6 to 12 cycles was run. MiXCR, run by TCRdb on the 5' RACE reads, gives a single entry per CDR3 protein. The sample includes over 750,000 distinct CDR3 sequences, 20% to 25% seen only once; the top ten take more than 7.5%. This same sample was also taken into another study, of T cells of mothers and their children.

The material sequenced was blood. Receptor source: a boy aged 5-17 years in good health.

The rearrangement uses TRBV4-2 and TRBJ2-5; 7 nucleotides line up with TRBD2. Gene TRBJ2-7 matches the end of the DNA better, so the J call may be wrong. The CDR3 has 16 amino acids. From germline, CDR1 is LGHNA and CDR2 YNFKEQ. The chain's CDR3 is CASSPQLGQGGYEQYF. The CDR3, as DNA: TGTGCCAGCAGCCCTCAACTGGGGCAGGGAGGGTACGAGCAGTACTTC.

This clonotype has more than one count but fewer than ten. The CDR3 sequence: CSVLIGVRELFF. The DNA for the CDR3 is TGCAGCGTCCTTATAGGTGTCCGGGAGCTGTTTTTT. V gene TRBV29-1 combines with J gene TRBJ2-2; the D is unclear. This CDR3 is 12 amino acids long. The germline V gene encodes CDR1 SQVTM and CDR2 ANQGSEA. The V end was cut by 6 bases, the J end by 9 bases, with 14 bases between.

The chain carries TRBV29-1 and TRBJ2-3; possibly TRBD2 for D (5 bases). Trimming took 4 bases from V and 0 from J, leaving 11 bases between them. The CDR3 totals 14 residues. Germline assignment: CDR1 SQVTM and CDR2 ANQGSEA. The CDR3 sequence is CSVGGGLSTDTQYF. For the CDR3, the DNA is TGCAGCGTTGGTGGCGGGCTCAGCACAGATACGCAGTATTTT.

The V call is TRBV5-1, the J call TRBJ2-2, with 7 positions matching TRBD1. The germline gives CDR1 SGHRS, CDR2 YFSETQ. The CDR3 loop spans 14 amino acids. The J segment lost 6 bases and the V segment lost 3 bases, leaving 5 bases of the junction unmatched. The CDR3 nucleotides are TGCGCCAGCAGCTCAGACGACAGGGCCGGGGAGCTGTTTTTT. It encodes CASSSDDRAGELFF.

This clonotype occurred a few times. This rearrangement joins TRBV29-1 to TRBJ2-5; 8 bases line up with TRBD1. After removal of 5 bases from V and 11 bases from J, the junction contained 4 bases not matched to a gene. The CDR3 is 10 amino acids. In germline, CDR1 is SQVTM, CDR2 ANQGSEA. This CDR3 is CSVQDRAQYF. The CDR3 DNA reads as TGCAGCGTTCAGGACAGGGCGCAGTACTTC. Combining the CDR3 with reference TRBV29-1 and TRBJ2-5 gives the whole variable domain SAVISQKPSRDICQRGTSLTIQCQVDSQVTMMFWYRQQPGQSLTLIATANQGSEATYESGFVIDKFPISRPNLTFSTLTVSNMSPEDSSIYLCSVQDRAQYFGPGTRLLVL.

The chain couples TRBV20-1 to TRBJ2-5; 7 nucleotides agree with TRBD1. The J call is doubtful: the DNA matches TRBJ2-7 better. The CDR3 extends over 15 amino acids. CDR1 and CDR2 (germline): DFQATT, SNEGSKA (reference sequence). The CDR3 region is CSARDRNRGGYEQYF. As DNA, the CDR3 is TGCAGTGCTAGAGATCGAAACAGGGGCGGGTACGAGCAGTACTTC.

This clonotype was counted between two and nine times. This chain joins TRBV4-3 and TRBJ2-5; possibly TRBD1 for D (6 bases). The CDR3 extends over 15 amino acids. V lost 2 bases, J lost 4 bases, and 14 bases lay in between. CDR1 LGHNA and CDR2 YSLEER come from the germline V gene. CDR3 DNA sequence: TGCGCCAGCAGCCAATATACAGGGAAAGTAGAGACCCAGTACTTC. Translation gives CASSQYTGKVETQYF.

The chain combines TRBV9 with TRBJ2-5, with D possibly TRBD1 on 5 matching bases. The CDR3 is made up of 15 amino acids. V gave up 4 bases and J gave up 5 bases, with 18 bases separating them. The germline gives CDR1 SGDLS, CDR2 YYNGEE. The CDR3 bases are TGTGCCAGCAGCCTAAATGGGCAGGGTGGCGAGACCCAGTACTTC. It encodes CASSLNGQGGETQYF.

This clonotype showed up just a few times. This chain links TRBV21-1 with TRBJ2-1; the DNA was not used to check the table's D call, TRBD2. TRBV21-1 is a listed pseudogene. This CDR3 is 14 amino acids long. For the CDR3, the DNA is TGTGCCAGCACCGGGACTTACTCCTACAATGAGCAGTTCTTC. Amino acid sequence: CASTGTYSYNEQFF.

This clonotype was detected only a few times. V gene TRBV20-1 combines with J gene TRBJ2-5; the D call may be TRBD1 or TRBD2 (6 bases each). Trimming stripped 7 bases from V and 2 bases from J, with 20 bases between. The CDR3 is 15 amino acids. Germline assignment: CDR1 DFQATT and CDR2 SNEGSKA (reference sequence). The chain's CDR3 is CSVNYPRGGQETQYF. The CDR3 DNA sequence: TGCAGTGTGAACTACCCACGAGGGGGGCAAGAGACCCAGTACTTC.

The genes are TRBV27 and TRBJ2-7; 8 nucleotides match TRBD1. Germline CDR1 and CDR2: MNHEY and SMNVEV (reference sequence). The CDR3 loop spans 21 amino acids. Trimming cost V 5 bases and J 4 bases; bases outside gene matches: 28. CDR3 nucleotide sequence: TGTGCCAGCAGTAGCGTCCCGGGACAGGAAGAACGTCGTCGGTGTCTTTACGAGCAGTACTTC. Translating it yields CASSSVPGQEERRRCLYEQYF.

This clonotype has only a few counts. V and J are TRBV12-3 or TRBV12-4 and TRBJ2-5; D is unclear. Judging by the DNA end, TRBJ2-7 fits better; the J call may be wrong. This CDR3 region has 15 residues. This chain's CDR3 is CASSLAEQTPYEQYF. In DNA form, the CDR3 reads TGTGCCAGCAGTTTAGCGGAGCAGACCCCCTACGAGCAGTACTTC.

The rearrangement uses TRBV2 and TRBJ2-5; 8 bases fit TRBD1. J gave up 3 bases and V 6 bases, and 9 bases lay outside the gene matches. This CDR3 contains 15 residues. Per the germline V gene, CDR1 is SNHLY and CDR2 is FYNNEI. DNA for the CDR3: TGTGCCAGCAGCGTTCGAGGACAGGGAGAAGAGACCCAGTACTTC. It translates to CASSVRGQGEETQYF.

This sequence joins TRBV18 and TRBJ1-6; D uncertain. In germline, CDR1 is KGHSH, CDR2 LQKENI. V lost 6 bases, J lost 8 bases, and 11 bases lay in between. The CDR3 consists of 13 residues. Here the CDR3 DNA reads TGTGCCAGCTCCCGCCCCCCAGATTCACCCCTCCACTTT. It codes for CASSRPPDSPLHF.

The rearrangement links TRBV6-1 to TRBJ2-7; 7 bases agree with TRBD1. The junction had 8 bases not matched to a gene; V was cut back by 3 bases and J by 6 bases. The CDR3 totals 14 residues. The germline CDR1 and CDR2 sequences are MNHNS and SASEGT. The CDR3 coding sequence is TGTGCCAGCAGTGATTACAGGGGTTGGGGCGAGCAGTACTTC. Translation: CASSDYRGWGEQYF.

This clonotype appeared a few times. The chain links TRBV9 to TRBJ1-3; weak D call: TRBD1 (6 bases). This CDR3 is 13 amino acids long. From germline, CDR1 is SGDLS and CDR2 YYNGEE. V lost 2 bases and J 6 bases, leaving 9 bases between the germline ends. CDR3 nucleotides: TGTGCCAGCAGCGTGTCGGGGGCAAACACCATATATTTT. Translation: CASSVSGANTIYF.

The genes are TRBV18 and TRBJ1-2, with 8 positions matching TRBD1. This CDR3 is built from 15 residues. CDR1 is KGHSH, CDR2 LQKENI, per germline. The trim removed 1 base at V and 2 bases at J, leaving 3 bases unmatched. CDR3 DNA: TGTGCCAGCTCACCACGGACAGGGCCCAACTATGGCTACACCTTC. Translating gives CASSPRTGPNYGYTF.

The chain has TRBV12-3 or TRBV12-4 and TRBJ2-5; D is undetermined. The J call could be wrong; TRBJ2-7 is a better fit for the DNA end. This CDR3 region has 12 residues. In DNA, the CDR3 is TGTGCCAGCAGTCCCCATCCCTACGAGCAGTACTTC. Amino acid sequence: CASSPHPYEQYF.

This clonotype has a handful of counts. The chain combines TRBV4-3 with TRBJ1-2; D gene ambiguous. V lost 0 bases to trimming and J lost 4 bases, with 12 bases between them. The germline V gene has CDR1 LGHNA and CDR2 YSLEER. There are 15 residues in the CDR3. CDR3 region: CASSQELDSSYGYTF. CDR3 nucleotide sequence: TGCGCCAGCAGCCAAGAACTGGATTCGAGCTATGGCTACACCTTC.

This clonotype was counted a few times. The rearrangement joins TRBV9 to TRBJ2-7; possibly TRBD2 for D (6 bases). Germline values: CDR1 SGDLS, CDR2 YYNGEE. Deletions cut 3 bases from V and 3 bases from J, with 13 bases between. CDR3 length: 14 amino acids. CDR3 sequence (DNA): TGTGCCAGCAGCGACCGGGACTCAAACTACGAGCAGTACTTC. Translated, it gives CASSDRDSNYEQYF.

J is TRBJ2-5 and V is TRBV7-2; TRBD1 matches at 10 bases. V dropped 5 bases and J dropped 3; count of bases not matched to a gene: 6. CDR3 length: 15 amino acids. Germline V CDR1 and CDR2: SGHTA, FQGNSA. CDR3 nucleotides: TGTGCCAGCAGCCCCGACAGGGGGCCCGAAGAGACCCAGTACTTC. It translates to CASSPDRGPEETQYF.

The J gene is TRBJ2-7, the V gene TRBV7-9, with TRBD1 matching 8 bases. There are 14 residues in the CDR3. After removal of 7 bases from V and 2 bases from J, the junction contained 7 bases not matched to a gene. Per the germline V gene, CDR1 is SEHNR and CDR2 is FQNEAQ (reference sequence). In nucleotides, the CDR3 is TGTGCCAGCATCACGACAGGGGCTCCCTACGAGCAGTACTTC. Residues: CASITTGAPYEQYF.

The chain recombines TRBV20-1 with TRBJ2-3; possible D gene TRBD2, 5 bases. The CDR3 sequence is 14 residues long. CDR1 and CDR2 (germline): DFQATT, SNEGSKA (reference sequence). V lost 7 bases to trimming and J lost 2 bases, with 16 bases between them. DNA for the CDR3: TGCAGTGGGCACCTAGCAGAGCTCACAGATACGCAGTATTTT. It encodes CSGHLAELTDTQYF.

This clonotype has only a few counts. The chain links TRBV6-6 to TRBJ2-1; 8 bases map to TRBD2. The CDR3 has 16 residues. Germline-derived CDR1 and CDR2 are MNHNY and SVGAGI (reference sequence). V lost 2 bases and J lost 7; bases outside the gene matches: 10. The CDR3 loop is CASSYMSGGPMNEQFF. The CDR3 DNA reads as TGTGCCAGCAGTTACATGTCGGGAGGGCCGATGAATGAGCAGTTCTTC.

In nucleotides, the CDR3 is TGTGCCAGCAGTTACGGTGCGAACACCGGGGAGCTGTTTTTT. Translating gives CASSYGANTGELFF. This sequence joins TRBV6-2 or TRBV6-3 and TRBJ2-2; D call uncertain. V dropped 2 bases and J dropped 0 bases, with 4 bases sitting between them. The germline CDR1 and CDR2 sequences are MNHEY and SVGEGT. The length of the CDR3 is 14 residues.

CDR3 DNA: TGTGCCAGCAGTATGACTAGCGGGAGATTTTATGAGCAGTTCTTC. This translates into CASSMTSGRFYEQFF. This chain joins TRBV12-3 or TRBV12-4 and TRBJ2-5; 12 nucleotides match TRBD2. The end of the DNA is better explained by TRBJ2-1, so the J call may be wrong. The CDR3 spans 15 residues.

This clonotype was recorded a few times. The rearrangement joins TRBV4-3 to TRBJ2-6; TRBD1 aligns across 7 bases. V lost 0 bases to trimming and J lost 0 bases; unmatched junction nucleotides: 5. The CDR3 length is 18 residues. Per germline, CDR1 LGHNA and CDR2 YSLEER. CDR3 residues: CASSQDHRGISGANVLTF. CDR3 in DNA: TGCGCCAGCAGCCAAGACCACAGGGGAATCTCTGGGGCCAACGTCCTGACTTTC.

The chain combines TRBV28 with TRBJ2-7, with 8 bases lining up with TRBD2. The CDR3 loop spans 14 amino acids. V trimming: 6 bases; J trimming: 0 bases; junction bases outside the gene matches: 4. The V gene's germline CDR1 is MDHEN and CDR2 SYDVKM. Here the CDR3 DNA reads TGTGCCAGCAGAGATAGCGGGACCTCCTACGAGCAGTACTTC. Translating it yields CASRDSGTSYEQYF.

The V call is TRBV18, the J call TRBJ2-7; weak D call: TRBD1 (6 bases). CDR3 length: 14 amino acids. The germline V gene has CDR1 KGHSH and CDR2 LQKENI. V lost 3 bases, J lost 7 bases, and 16 bases lay in between. CDR3 DNA sequence: TGTGCCAGCTCACCGGGACAAGGAGTCGTTGAGCAGTACTTC. Residues: CASSPGQGVVEQYF.

The chain joins TRBV7-9 to TRBJ2-3; D is perhaps TRBD2 (5 bases). Trimming took off 4 bases at V and 5 bases at J, with 13 bases between the two ends. Germline V lookup: CDR1 SEHNR, CDR2 FQNEAQ (reference sequence). This CDR3 comprises 14 residues. CDR3 region: CASSSGGWGDTQYF. Written as DNA, the CDR3 is TGTGCCAGCAGCTCCGGCGGGTGGGGAGATACGCAGTATTTT.